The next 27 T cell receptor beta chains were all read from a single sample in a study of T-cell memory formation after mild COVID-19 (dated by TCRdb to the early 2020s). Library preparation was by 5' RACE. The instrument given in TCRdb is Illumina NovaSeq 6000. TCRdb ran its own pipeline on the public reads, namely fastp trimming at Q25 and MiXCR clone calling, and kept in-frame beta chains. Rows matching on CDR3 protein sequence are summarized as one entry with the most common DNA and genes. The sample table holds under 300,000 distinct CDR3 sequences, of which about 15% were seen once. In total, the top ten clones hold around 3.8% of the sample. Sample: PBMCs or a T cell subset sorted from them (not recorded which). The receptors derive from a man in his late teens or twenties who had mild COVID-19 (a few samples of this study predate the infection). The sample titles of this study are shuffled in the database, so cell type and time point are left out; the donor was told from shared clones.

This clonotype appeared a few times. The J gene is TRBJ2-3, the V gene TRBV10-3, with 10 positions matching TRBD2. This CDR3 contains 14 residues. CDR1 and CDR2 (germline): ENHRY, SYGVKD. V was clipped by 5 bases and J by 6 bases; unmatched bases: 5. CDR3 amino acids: CAISILAGDDTQYF. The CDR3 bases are TGTGCCATCAGTATCCTAGCGGGGGACGATACGCAGTATTTT.

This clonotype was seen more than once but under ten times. Here the CDR3 DNA reads TGTGCCAGCACTTCTGAAGATACGCAGTATTTT. Translation gives CASTSEDTQYF. This chain joins TRBV28 and TRBJ2-3; D unclear. The CDR3 length is 11 residues. V was clipped by 7 bases and J by 5 bases, with 7 bases between them. Looked up from germline, CDR1 is MDHEN and CDR2 is SYDVKM.

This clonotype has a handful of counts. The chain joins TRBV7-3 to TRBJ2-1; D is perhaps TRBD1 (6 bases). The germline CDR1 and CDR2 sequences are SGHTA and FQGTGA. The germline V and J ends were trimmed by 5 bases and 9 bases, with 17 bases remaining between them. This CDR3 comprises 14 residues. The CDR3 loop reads CASSPTPGASEQFF. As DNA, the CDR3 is TGTGCCAGCAGCCCGACCCCAGGGGCCAGTGAGCAGTTCTTC.

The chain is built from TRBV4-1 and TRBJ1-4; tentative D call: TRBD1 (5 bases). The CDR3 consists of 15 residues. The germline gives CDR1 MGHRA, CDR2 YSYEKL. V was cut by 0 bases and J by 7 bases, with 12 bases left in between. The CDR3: CASSQEGGRAEKLFF. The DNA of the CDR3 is TGCGCCAGCAGCCAAGAGGGGGGGAGAGCTGAAAAACTGTTTTTT.

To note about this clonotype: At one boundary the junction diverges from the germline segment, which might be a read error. The CDR3 nucleotides are TGCGCCAGCAGTTTGGCAGGGCGGTCTGGCACTGAAGCTTTCTTT. Its translation: CASSLAGRSGTEAFF. This chain joins TRBV5-1 and TRBJ1-1; maybe TRBD1 (5 bases). The germline V gene encodes CDR1 SGHRS and CDR2 YFSETQ. The CDR3 spans 15 residues. The full variable domain, rest sourced from reference TRBV5-1 and TRBJ1-1, is KAGVTQTPRYLIKTRGQQVTLSCSPISGHRSVSWYQQTPGQGLQFLFEYFSETQRNKGNFPGRFSGRQFSNSRSEMNVSTLELGDSALYLCASSLAGRSGTEAFFGQGTRLTVV.

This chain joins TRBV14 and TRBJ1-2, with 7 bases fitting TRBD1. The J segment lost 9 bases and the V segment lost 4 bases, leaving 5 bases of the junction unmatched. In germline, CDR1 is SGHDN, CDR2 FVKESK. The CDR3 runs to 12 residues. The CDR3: CASSPLDRSYTF. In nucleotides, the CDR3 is TGTGCCAGCAGCCCCCTGGACAGGAGCTACACCTTC.

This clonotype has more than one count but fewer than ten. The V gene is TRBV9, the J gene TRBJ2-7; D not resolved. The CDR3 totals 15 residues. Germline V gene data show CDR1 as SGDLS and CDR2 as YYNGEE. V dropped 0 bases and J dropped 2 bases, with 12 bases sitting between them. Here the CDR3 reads CASSVGQNPTYEQYF. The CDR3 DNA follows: TGTGCCAGCAGCGTAGGGCAAAACCCCACCTACGAGCAGTACTTC.

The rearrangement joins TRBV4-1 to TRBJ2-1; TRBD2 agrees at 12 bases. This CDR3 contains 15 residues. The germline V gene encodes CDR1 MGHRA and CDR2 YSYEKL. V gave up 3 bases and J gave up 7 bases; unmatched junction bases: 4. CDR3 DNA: TGCGCCAGCAGCCAGCGACTAGCGGGGGAGAATGAGCAGTTCTTC. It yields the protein CASSQRLAGENEQFF.

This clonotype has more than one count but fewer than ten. CDR3: CATNPGQARTDTQYF. CDR3 in DNA: TGTGCCACCAATCCGGGGCAGGCCCGCACAGATACGCAGTATTTT. This chain uses TRBV15 with TRBJ2-3, with D perhaps given as TRBD1 or TRBD2 (5 bases each). The CDR3 covers 15 residues. V lost 7 bases and J lost 1, with 15 bases in between. From germline, CDR1 is LNHNV and CDR2 YYDKDF (reference sequence).

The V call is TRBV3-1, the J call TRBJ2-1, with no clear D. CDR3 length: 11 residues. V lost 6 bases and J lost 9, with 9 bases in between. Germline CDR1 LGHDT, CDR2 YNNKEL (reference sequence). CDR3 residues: CASRAASEQFF. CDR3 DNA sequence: TGTGCCAGCAGAGCTGCTAGTGAGCAGTTCTTC.

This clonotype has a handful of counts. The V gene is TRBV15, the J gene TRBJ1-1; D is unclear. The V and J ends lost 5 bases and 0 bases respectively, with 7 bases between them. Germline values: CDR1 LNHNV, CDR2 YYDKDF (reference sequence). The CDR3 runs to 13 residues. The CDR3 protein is CATSSVMNTEAFF. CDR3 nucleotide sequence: TGTGCCACCAGCTCGGTGATGAACACTGAAGCTTTCTTT.

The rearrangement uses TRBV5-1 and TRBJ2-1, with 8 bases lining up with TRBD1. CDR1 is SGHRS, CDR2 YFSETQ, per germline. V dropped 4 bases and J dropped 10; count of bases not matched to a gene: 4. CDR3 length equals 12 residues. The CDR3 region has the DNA TGCGCCAGCAGCCACGGACAGGGCGAGCAGTTCTTC. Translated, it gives CASSHGQGEQFF. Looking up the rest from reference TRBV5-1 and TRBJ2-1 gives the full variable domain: KAGVTQTPRYLIKTRGQQVTLSCSPISGHRSVSWYQQTPGQGLQFLFEYFSETQRNKGNFPGRFSGRQFSNSRSEMNVSTLELGDSALYLCASSHGQGEQFFGPGTRLTVL.

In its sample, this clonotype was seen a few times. The CDR3 protein is CASSLDTQGVSYNSPLHF. The CDR3, as DNA: TGTGCCAGCAGCTTAGATACTCAGGGCGTTTCCTATAATTCACCCCTCCACTTT. V gene TRBV7-4 combines with J gene TRBJ1-6; tentative D call: TRBD1 (5 bases). The CDR3 length is 18 residues. The germline V gene encodes CDR1 SGHVT and CDR2 SQSDAQ. Trimming left V 1 base short and J 1 base short, with 14 bases between.

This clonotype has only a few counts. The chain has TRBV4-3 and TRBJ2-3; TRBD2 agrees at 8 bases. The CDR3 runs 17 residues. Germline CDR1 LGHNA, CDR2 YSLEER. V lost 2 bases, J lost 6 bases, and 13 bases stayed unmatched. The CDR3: CASSQNVLGSGADTQYF. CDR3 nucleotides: TGCGCCAGCAGCCAAAACGTACTAGGTAGCGGGGCTGATACGCAGTATTTT.

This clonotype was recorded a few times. The DNA for the CDR3 is TGCGCCAGCAGCCCGACTAGCCTCGATGAGCAGTTCTTC. It translates to CASSPTSLDEQFF. The gene calls are TRBV5-1 and TRBJ2-1; 7 nucleotides align to TRBD2. The CDR3 is 13 residues long. Germline CDR1 and CDR2: SGHRS and YFSETQ. Losses at the gene ends were 4 bases for V and 8 bases for J; bases not matched to a gene: 6.

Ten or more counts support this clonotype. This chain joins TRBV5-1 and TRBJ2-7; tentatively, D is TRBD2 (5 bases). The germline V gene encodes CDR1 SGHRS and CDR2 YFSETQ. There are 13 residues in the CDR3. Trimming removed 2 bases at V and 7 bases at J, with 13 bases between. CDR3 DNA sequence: TGCGCCAGCAGCTTCGGGGTTTCGGAGGAGCAGTACGTC. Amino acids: CASSFGVSEEQYV.

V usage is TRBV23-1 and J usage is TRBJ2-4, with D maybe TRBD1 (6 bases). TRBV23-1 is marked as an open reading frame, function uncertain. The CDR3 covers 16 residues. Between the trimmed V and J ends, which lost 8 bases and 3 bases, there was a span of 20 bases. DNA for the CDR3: TGCGCCAGCCAGCTGGGGGTGGACAGCTACAAAAACATTCAGTACTTC. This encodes CASQLGVDSYKNIQYF.

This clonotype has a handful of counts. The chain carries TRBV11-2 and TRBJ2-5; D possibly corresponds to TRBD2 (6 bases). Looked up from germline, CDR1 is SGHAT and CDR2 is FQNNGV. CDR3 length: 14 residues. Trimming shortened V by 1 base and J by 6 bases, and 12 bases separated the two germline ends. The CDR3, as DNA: TGTGCCAGCAGCTTAGCCCCCGCGGGGCAGACCCAGTACTTC. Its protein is CASSLAPAGQTQYF.

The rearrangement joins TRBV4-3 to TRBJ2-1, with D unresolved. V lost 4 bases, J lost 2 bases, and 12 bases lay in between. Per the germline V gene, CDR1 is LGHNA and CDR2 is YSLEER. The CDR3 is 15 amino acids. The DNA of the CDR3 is TGCGCCAGCAGCCCCCAGCTAGGAACCTACAATGAGCAGTTCTTC. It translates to CASSPQLGTYNEQFF.

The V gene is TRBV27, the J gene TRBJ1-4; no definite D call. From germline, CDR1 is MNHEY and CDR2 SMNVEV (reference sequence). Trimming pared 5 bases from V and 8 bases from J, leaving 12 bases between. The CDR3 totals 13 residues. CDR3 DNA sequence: TGTGCCAGCAGTCGAGACGGACGGGAAAAACTGTTTTTT. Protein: CASSRDGREKLFF.

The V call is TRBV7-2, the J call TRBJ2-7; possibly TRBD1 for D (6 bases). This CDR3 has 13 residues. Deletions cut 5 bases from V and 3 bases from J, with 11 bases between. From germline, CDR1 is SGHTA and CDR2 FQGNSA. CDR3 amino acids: CASSIQQGYEQYV. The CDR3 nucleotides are TGTGCCAGCAGCATACAACAGGGCTACGAGCAGTACGTC.

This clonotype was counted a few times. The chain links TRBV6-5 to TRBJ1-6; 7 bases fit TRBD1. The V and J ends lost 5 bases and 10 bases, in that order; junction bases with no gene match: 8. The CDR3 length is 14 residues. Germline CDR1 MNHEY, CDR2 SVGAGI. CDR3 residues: CASSRRQGQSPLHF. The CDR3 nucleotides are TGTGCCAGCAGTCGTCGACAGGGACAATCACCCCTCCACTTT.

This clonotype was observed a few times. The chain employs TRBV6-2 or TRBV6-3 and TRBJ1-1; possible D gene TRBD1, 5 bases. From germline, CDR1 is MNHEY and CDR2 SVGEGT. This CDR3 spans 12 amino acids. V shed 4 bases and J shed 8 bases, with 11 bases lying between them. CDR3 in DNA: TGTGCCAGCAGTTGGGGCCCAGCCGAAGCTTTCTTT. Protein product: CASSWGPAEAFF.

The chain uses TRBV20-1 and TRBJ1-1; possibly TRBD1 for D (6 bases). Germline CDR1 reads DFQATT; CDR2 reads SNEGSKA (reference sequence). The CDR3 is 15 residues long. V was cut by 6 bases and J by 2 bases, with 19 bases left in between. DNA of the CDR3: TGCAGTGCGAGAATTGGACAGACGGTCAACACTGAAGCTTTCTTT. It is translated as CSARIGQTVNTEAFF.

CDR3 amino acids: CASKGVRANTEAFF. In DNA, the CDR3 is TGTGCCAGCAAGGGAGTAAGGGCTAACACTGAAGCTTTCTTT. V is TRBV2 and J is TRBJ1-1; D gene uncertain. This CDR3 spans 14 amino acids. The germline V gene has CDR1 SNHLY and CDR2 FYNNEI. Trimming stripped 7 bases from V and 2 bases from J, with 14 bases between.

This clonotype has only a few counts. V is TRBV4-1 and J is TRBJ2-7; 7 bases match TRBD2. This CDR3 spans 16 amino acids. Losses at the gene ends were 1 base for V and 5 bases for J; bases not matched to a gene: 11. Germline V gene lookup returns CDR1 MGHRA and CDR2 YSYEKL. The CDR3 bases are TGCGCCAGCAGCCAAGTGATCGGTTTAGCGGGTAACGAGCAGTACTTC. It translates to CASSQVIGLAGNEQYF.

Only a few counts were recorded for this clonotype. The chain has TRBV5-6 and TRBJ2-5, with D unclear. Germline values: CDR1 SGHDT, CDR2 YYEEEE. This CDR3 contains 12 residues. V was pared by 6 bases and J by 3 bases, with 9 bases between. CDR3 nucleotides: TGTGCCAGCAAGTTCGCCGAAGAGACCCAGTACTTC. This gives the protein CASKFAEETQYF.